This T cell receptor (beta chain) was sequenced during a study of CD8 T cells in Susac syndrome. With random hexamers, reverse transcription was performed on roughly 0.45 to 1 ug of RNA. Amplification of TCR beta CDR3 by immunoSEQ multiplex PCR spanned 54 Vbeta and 13 Jbeta. MiXCR, applied by TCRdb to the immunoSEQ multiplex PCR reads, yields one record per CDR3 protein. Among some 130,000 distinct CDR3 sequences listed, about 95% were seen once. Germline V gene lookup returns CDR1 GTSNPN and CDR2 SVGIG (reference sequence). This CDR3 comprises 12 residues. V was shortened by 4 bases and J by 6 bases, with 12 bases between the two germline ends.

The chain couples TRBV30 to TRBJ1-2; D remains unclear. Input material: CD4+ T cells from PBMCs. The origin of this receptor is a human donor with multiple sclerosis. DNA of the CDR3: TGTGCCTGGACGGCTAGGGTGGATGGCTACACCTTC. It codes for CAWTARVDGYTF.